This is a list of T cell receptor beta chains from one sample in a study of shared clonotypes between healthy human individuals. Repertoires were generated with immunoSEQ multiplex PCR, while TCRdb's copy carries only in-frame clones and drops some. Of millions of clones listed, around 90% are singletons. Material for sequencing was naive CD4+ T cells sorted from blood. The receptor set was obtained from a young man in good health. CDR3s include the opening cysteine and the closing phenylalanine or tryptophan. Each record gives: V gene, clone size, D gene, J gene, CDR3 DNA, CDR3 protein. The D gene is left open where the match is weak. Expanded clones are given a class, and other clones once, few, many or no size at all.

>TRBV7-2|.|.|TRBJ2-3
TGTGCCAGCAGCCAACCCACAGATACGCAGTATTTT
CASSQPTDTQYF
>TRBV18|.|TRBD2|TRBJ2-1
TGTGCCAGCTCACCACAAATACTAGCGGGAGGGCCCAATGAGCAGTTCTTC
CASSPQILAGGPNEQFF
>TRBV25-1|.|.|TRBJ2-7
TGTGCCAGCAGTGAAGGGGGCAGATCCTACGAGCAGTACTTC
CASSEGGRSYEQYF
>TRBV4-1|.|.|TRBJ2-7
TGCGCCAGCAGCCAAATCCCCGGAGCCTACGAGCAGTACTTC
CASSQIPGAYEQYF
>TRBV7-8|.|TRBD1|TRBJ1-5
TGTGCCAGCAGCTCCGGACAGGGACGGGGCAATCAGCCCCAGCATTTT
CASSSGQGRGNQPQHF
>TRBV5-1|.|TRBD1|TRBJ2-5
TGCGCCAGCAGCCCTCGACAGGGCGCCCAAGAGACCCAGTACTTC
CASSPRQGAQETQYF
>TRBV7-9|few|.|TRBJ1-3
TGTGCCAGCAGCTTTTTTCGTCAATCTGGAAACACCATATATTTT
CASSFFRQSGNTIYF
>TRBV2|.|.|TRBJ1-2
TGTGCCAGCAGGGCCGTCGAGGGTCTCTATGGCTACACCTTC
CASRAVEGLYGYTF
>TRBV4-2|.|TRBD1|TRBJ2-1
TGTGCCAGCAGCCACCTACAGGGGGCAGGCTCCTACAATGAGCAGTTCTTC
CASSHLQGAGSYNEQFF
>TRBV28|.|.|TRBJ2-7
TGTGCCAGCAGTTCGGACCCCCACAGGGACTCCTACGAGCAGTACTTC
CASSSDPHRDSYEQYF
>TRBV23-1|.|.|TRBJ2-1
TGCGCCAGCAGTCAAAACTGGAAACAAGAGAATGAGCAGTTCTTC
CASSQNWKQENEQFF
>TRBV5-4|.|.|TRBJ2-7
TGTGCCAGCAGCTTGGACCGGTTTTCGAACGAGCAGTACTTC
CASSLDRFSNEQYF
>TRBV29-1|.|.|TRBJ1-1
TGCAGCGCCGGAAAGGCAGGGACATACACTGAAGCTTTCTTT
CSAGKAGTYTEAFF
>TRBV5-1|.|TRBD2|TRBJ2-1
TGCGCCAGCAGCAGGGCTAGCGGGGGCAATGAGCAGTTCTTC
CASSRASGGNEQFF
>TRBV19|.|TRBD1|TRBJ1-2
TGTGCCAGCCGGGACAGTATCCTCTATGGCTACACCTTC
CASRDSILYGYTF
>TRBV28|.|TRBD1|TRBJ2-3
TGTGCCAGCAGCCTCCGGGACAGACACACAGATACGCAGTATTTT
CASSLRDRHTDTQYF
>TRBV30|.|TRBD1|TRBJ2-2
TGTGCCTGGAGGAAGGACAGGGTCAACACCGGGGAGCTGTTTTTT
CAWRKDRVNTGELFF
>TRBV5-1|.|.|TRBJ2-2
TGCGCCAGCAGCTTGCCAGTAGACACCGGGGAGCTGTTTTTT
CASSLPVDTGELFF
>TRBV10-1|.|TRBD1|TRBJ2-7
TGCGCCAGCAGTGGGGACAGGGGAACCTACGAGCAGTACTTC
CASSGDRGTYEQYF
>TRBV5-4|.|.|TRBJ1-3
TGTGCCAGCAGCTCTAAGAAGGGGAGCTCTGGAAACACCATATATTTT
CASSSKKGSSGNTIYF
>TRBV18|.|.|TRBJ2-7
TGTGCCAGCTCACAAGGGGAAAGAGAGCAGTACTTC
CASSQGEREQYF
>TRBV11-2|.|TRBD2|TRBJ2-5
TGTGCCAGCAGCTTTTCAGGGACTAGAGAGACCCAGTACTTC
CASSFSGTRETQYF
>TRBV6-1|.|.|TRBJ1-5
TGTGCCAGCAGTGAAAAGCGGGGCGTCGGTCAGCCCCAGCATTTT
CASSEKRGVGQPQHF
>TRBV30|.|TRBD1|TRBJ1-1
TGTGCCTGGAGTCGACAGGGATGGACTGAAGCTTTCTTT
CAWSRQGWTEAFF
>TRBV10-3|.|TRBD2|TRBJ2-7
TGTGCCATCAAGCGACTAGCGGATACCTACGAGCAGTACTTC
CAIKRLADTYEQYF
>TRBV25-1|.|.|TRBJ1-3
TGTGCCAGCAGTGAGAGGCTGGCTGGAAACACCATATATTTT
CASSERLAGNTIYF
>TRBV5-5|.|.|TRBJ1-5
TGTGCCAGCAGCTTGGACGGATCCAATCAGCCCCAGCATTTT
CASSLDGSNQPQHF
>TRBV18|.|TRBD1|TRBJ2-7
TGTGCCAGCTCAAACCGGGACAGCTACGAGCAGTACTTC
CASSNRDSYEQYF
>TRBV18|.|.|TRBJ1-1
TGTGCCAGCTCACCGGGGACAAAGAACACTGAAGCTTTCTTT
CASSPGTKNTEAFF
>TRBV30|.|TRBD1|TRBJ2-3
TGTGCCTGGGCAGATCCGGGACAGGGAACAGATACGCAGTATTTT
CAWADPGQGTDTQYF
>TRBV9|.|TRBD2|TRBJ2-7
TGTGCCAGCAGCGTCGGAGCGGGGGGGCCGGGAGAGCAGTACTTC
CASSVGAGGPGEQYF
>TRBV28|.|TRBD1|TRBJ2-7
TGTGCCAGCATCGACAGGGGTCCTAGCTCCTACGAGCAGTACTTC
CASIDRGPSSYEQYF
>TRBV6-5|.|.|TRBJ1-5
TGTGCCAGCAGTAAAAGTTCAGGGACACAGCCCCAGCATTTT
CASSKSSGTQPQHF
>TRBV19|.|TRBD1|TRBJ1-1
TGTGCCAGTAGTATCAGGGGATCCGGGACAGGCCTGAACACTGAAGCTTTCTTT
CASSIRGSGTGLNTEAFF
>TRBV5-1|.|.|TRBJ2-5
TGCGCCAGCAGCTTGGCCAGGGGCAGCCCAATTCAAGAGACCCAGTACTTC
CASSLARGSPIQETQYF
>TRBV18|.|.|TRBJ1-6
TGTGCCAGCTCACCTCTGGGGGGAGGGCACAATTCACCCCTCCACTTT
CASSPLGGGHNSPLHF
>TRBV2|few|.|TRBJ2-2
TGTGCCAGCAGTGAACAGGGGACCGGGGAGCTGTTTTTT
CASSEQGTGELFF
>TRBV18|once|.|TRBJ1-1
TGTGCCAGCTCACCATCCGGGGGCACTGAAGCTTTCTTT
CASSPSGGTEAFF
>TRBV28|once|TRBD1|TRBJ2-1
TGTGCCAGCAGCCACAGGGGGCTAGGCTACAATGAGCAGTTCTTC
CASSHRGLGYNEQFF
>TRBV10-3|.|.|TRBJ2-7
TGTGCCTCCTTGGGGGACGACGAGCAGTACTTC
CASLGDDEQYF
>TRBV28|.|.|TRBJ1-2
TGTGCCAGCACCTTGGGGCCCTCTAACTATGGCTACACCTTC
CASTLGPSNYGYTF
>TRBV6-5|.|.|TRBJ2-3
TGTGCCAGCAGATCTCCCGATACAGATACGCAGTATTTT
CASRSPDTDTQYF
>TRBV30|.|.|TRBJ2-7
TGTGCCTGGAGTGTACGCAAGGCCTCCTACGAGCAGTACTTC
CAWSVRKASYEQYF
>TRBV2|.|.|TRBJ2-1
TGTGCCAGCAGTACACAGGGTATTGAGCAGTTCTTC
CASSTQGIEQFF
>TRBV18|.|TRBD1|TRBJ1-2
TGTGCCAGCTCACTTGGACCGGGACAGGGCAGGAATGGCTACACCTTC
CASSLGPGQGRNGYTF
>TRBV2|.|TRBD2|TRBJ2-1
TGTGCCAGCAGGGGGGGGATGGAGCCCTACAATGAGCAGTTCTTC
CASRGGMEPYNEQFF
>TRBV6-1|.|.|TRBJ1-1
TGTGCCAGCAGTGAAGATGGACGGATGAACACTGAAGCTTTCTTT
CASSEDGRMNTEAFF
>TRBV2|.|.|TRBJ1-4
TGTGCCAGCAGTGAGAGGCAGCCGGGTGAAAAACTGTTTTTT
CASSERQPGEKLFF
>TRBV20-1|.|.|TRBJ2-7
TGCAGTGCTCGGGGCCAATACGAGCAGTACTTC
CSARGQYEQYF
>TRBV5-8|.|.|TRBJ2-2
TGTGCCAGCAGCTTGCAGGGCGGCACCGGGGAGCTGTTTTTT
CASSLQGGTGELFF
>TRBV11-2|.|.|TRBJ1-5
TGTGCCAGCAGCCTGACGACAGGCTATCAGCCCCAGCATTTT
CASSLTTGYQPQHF
>TRBV18|.|TRBD1|TRBJ2-7
TGTGCCAGCTCACCACCCGGGACAGGGGGGCGCGAGCAGTACTTC
CASSPPGTGGREQYF
>TRBV7-9|.|TRBD1|TRBJ2-7
TGTGCCAGCAGCTTAGTAAAGGGACAGGGACGATACGAGCAGTACTTC
CASSLVKGQGRYEQYF
>TRBV7-2|.|.|TRBJ2-5
TGTGCCAGCAGCTTACTAGGGCGCCAAGAGACCCAGTACTTC
CASSLLGRQETQYF
>TRBV18|.|TRBD1|TRBJ1-2
TGTGCCAGCTCACCACCGGACAGGGCAAACTATGGCTACACCTTC
CASSPPDRANYGYTF
>TRBV5-1|.|TRBD2|TRBJ2-1
TGCGCCAGCAGCTCACTAGCGGGCCTCGAATCCCCCAATGAGCAGTTCTTC
CASSSLAGLESPNEQFF
>TRBV6-5|.|.|TRBJ2-4
TGTGCCAGCACCTCCGGCGCCAAAAACATTCAGTACTTC
CASTSGAKNIQYF
>TRBV30|.|TRBD2|TRBJ2-1
TGTGCCTCAAGGTATGGCGGGGGGGCACATGAGCAGTTCTTC
CASRYGGGAHEQFF
>TRBV18|.|.|TRBJ2-7
TGTGCCAGCTCACTGGGCGGGGCCAGTTACGAGCAGTACTTC
CASSLGGASYEQYF
>TRBV7-2|.|.|TRBJ2-3
TGTGCCAGCAGCTTAGTTGGCAGCACAGATACGCAGTATTTT
CASSLVGSTDTQYF